The rows below give T cell receptor beta chains drawn from one sample of a study of molecular identifiers for immune sequencing clone quantification. Each CDR3 protein is one row after TCRdb ran MiXCR on the PCR reads. This repertoire shows about 510,000 distinct CDR3 sequences, about 26% found once; its top ten account for around 0.79%. Material for sequencing was naive CD8+ T cells from blood, with Jurkat cell RNA spiked in. The receptors here all came from a human donor in good health. Some libraries in this study had Jurkat cell RNA spiked in. Each CDR3 is given with its conserved first and last residue. The order of the fields is clone size, J gene, CDR3 length, D gene, V gene, CDR3 DNA, CDR3 protein. D genes are given only for firm matches. Expanded clones get a size class; other rows say once, few or many, or leave the size out.

clone_size: many
j_call: TRBJ2-1
cdr3_length: 15
d_call: -
v_call: TRBV19
cdr3_nt: TGTGCCAGTAGTCCGACGGAATTCTCCTACAATGAGCAGTTCTTC
cdr3_aa: CASSPTEFSYNEQFF

clone_size: few
j_call: TRBJ2-1
cdr3_length: 15
d_call: TRBD2
v_call: TRBV6-5
cdr3_nt: TGTGCCAGCAGCCCGAGCGGGAGGCAAGGGAATGAGCAGTTCTTC
cdr3_aa: CASSPSGRQGNEQFF

clone_size: -
j_call: TRBJ1-6
cdr3_length: 15
d_call: -
v_call: TRBV23-1
cdr3_nt: TGCGCCAGCAGTCAATCGGGGGCAGGTTGCCCACCCCTCCACTTT
cdr3_aa: CASSQSGAGCPPLHF

clone_size: -
j_call: TRBJ2-7
cdr3_length: 16
d_call: TRBD2
v_call: TRBV29-1
cdr3_nt: TGCAGCGTTGAATTCCCTTCGGCGGGAGTCCTATACGAGCAGTACTTC
cdr3_aa: CSVEFPSAGVLYEQYF

clone_size: -
j_call: TRBJ2-1
cdr3_length: 16
d_call: -
v_call: TRBV5-6
cdr3_nt: TGTGCCAGCAGCTTCAAATCAGGGACATACTACAATGAGCAGTTCTTC
cdr3_aa: CASSFKSGTYYNEQFF

clone_size: many
j_call: TRBJ2-5
cdr3_length: 14
d_call: -
v_call: TRBV6-2/TRBV6-3
cdr3_nt: TGTGCCAGCAGCCCACGGCTAGCTGCCGAGACCCAGTACTTC
cdr3_aa: CASSPRLAAETQYF

clone_size: -
j_call: TRBJ2-6
cdr3_length: 16
d_call: TRBD1
v_call: TRBV4-3
cdr3_nt: TGCGCCAGCAGCCAAGACGCATTAACAGGGGCCCACGTCTTGACTTTC
cdr3_aa: CASSQDALTGAHVLTF

clone_size: -
j_call: TRBJ2-5
cdr3_length: 12
d_call: -
v_call: TRBV6-1
cdr3_nt: TGTGCCATTGGACAGAGGCAAGAGACCCAGTACTTC
cdr3_aa: CAIGQRQETQYF

clone_size: few
j_call: TRBJ1-2
cdr3_length: 13
d_call: -
v_call: TRBV12-3/TRBV12-4
cdr3_nt: TGTGCCAGCAGTTTTGTATCCGGTTATGGCTACACCTTC
cdr3_aa: CASSFVSGYGYTF

clone_size: few
j_call: TRBJ2-1
cdr3_length: 15
d_call: -
v_call: TRBV4-2
cdr3_nt: TGTGCCAGCAGCCAAGGGCAGCGAACCTACAATGAGCAGTTCTTC
cdr3_aa: CASSQGQRTYNEQFF